This record concerns one TCR beta chain sequence. These data are taken from a study of OX40 agonist ivuxolimab in advanced cancers. Across the whole study: Patients in dose escalation had liver, melanoma, kidney or head and neck cancers.

Clones were read by immunoSEQ multiplex PCR, and TCRdb kept only the in-frame ones, dropping some. The table records around 80,000 clones, around 83% of them present only once. CDR1 SGHTA and CDR2 FQGNSA come from the germline V gene. With 2 bases removed from V and 2 bases from J, the gap between germline ends came to 13 bases. The CDR3 has 16 amino acids. This TCR derives from an adult with an advanced solid tumor such as melanoma, head and neck, liver or kidney cancer. This sequence joins TRBV7-2 and TRBJ1-5; possibly TRBD1 for D (5 bases). Sequenced here: CD4+ or CD8+ T cells sorted from blood, sampled in a trial of the OX40 agonist ivuxolimab. CDR3 nucleotide sequence: TGTGCCAGCAGCTTAAGCGTTCAACAGGGCAATCAGCCCCAGCATTTT. Its translation is CASSLSVQQGNQPQHF.